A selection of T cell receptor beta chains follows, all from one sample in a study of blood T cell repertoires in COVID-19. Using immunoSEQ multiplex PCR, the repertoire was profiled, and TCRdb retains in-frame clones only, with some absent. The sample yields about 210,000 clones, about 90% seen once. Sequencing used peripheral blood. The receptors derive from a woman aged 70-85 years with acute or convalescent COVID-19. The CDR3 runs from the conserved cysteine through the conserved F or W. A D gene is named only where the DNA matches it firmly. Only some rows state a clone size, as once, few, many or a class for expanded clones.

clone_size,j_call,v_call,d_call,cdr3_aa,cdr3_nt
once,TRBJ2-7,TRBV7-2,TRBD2,CASSSVSSGRAEQYF,TGTGCCAGCAGCTCCGTGTCTAGCGGGAGGGCCGAGCAGTACTTC
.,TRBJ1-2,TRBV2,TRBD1,CASSEGQGEIGGYTF,TGTGCCAGCAGTGAAGGCCAGGGGGAAATTGGAGGCTACACCTTC
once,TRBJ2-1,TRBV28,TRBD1,CASSGTGSTGGNEQFF,TGTGCCAGCAGTGGGACAGGGTCTACGGGCGGCAATGAGCAGTTCTTC
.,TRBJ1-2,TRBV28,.,CASSVAGTGHGYTF,TGTGCCAGCAGTGTTGCCGGTACAGGGCATGGCTACACCTTC
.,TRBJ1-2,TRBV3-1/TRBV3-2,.,CASSPQGKPYGYTF,TGTGCCAGCAGCCCCCAGGGGAAGCCTTATGGCTACACCTTC
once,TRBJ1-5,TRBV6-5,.,CASGRAYSNQPQHF,TGTGCCAGCGGGAGGGCGTATAGCAATCAGCCCCAGCATTTT
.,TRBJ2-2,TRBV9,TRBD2,CASSVGLAGLGGDTGELFF,TGTGCCAGCAGCGTAGGGCTAGCGGGCTTGGGGGGTGACACCGGGGAGCTGTTTTTT
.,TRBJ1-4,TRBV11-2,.,CASSVSTGSNEKLFF,TGTGCCAGCAGCGTTTCGACGGGTTCTAATGAAAAACTGTTTTTT
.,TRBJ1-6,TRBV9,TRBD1,CASSAETGRYSPLHF,TGTGCCAGCAGCGCAGAGACAGGGAGGTATTCACCCCTCCACTTT
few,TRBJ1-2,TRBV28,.,CASSTTGPYGYTF,TGTGCCAGCAGTACCACAGGGCCTTATGGCTACACCTTC
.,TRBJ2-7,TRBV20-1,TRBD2,CSASASGRSNEQYF,TGCAGTGCTAGTGCTAGCGGGAGGTCGAACGAGCAGTACTTC
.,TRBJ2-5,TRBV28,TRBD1,CASSSGQGVETQYF,TGTGCCAGCAGTTCCGGACAGGGGGTGGAGACCCAGTACTTC